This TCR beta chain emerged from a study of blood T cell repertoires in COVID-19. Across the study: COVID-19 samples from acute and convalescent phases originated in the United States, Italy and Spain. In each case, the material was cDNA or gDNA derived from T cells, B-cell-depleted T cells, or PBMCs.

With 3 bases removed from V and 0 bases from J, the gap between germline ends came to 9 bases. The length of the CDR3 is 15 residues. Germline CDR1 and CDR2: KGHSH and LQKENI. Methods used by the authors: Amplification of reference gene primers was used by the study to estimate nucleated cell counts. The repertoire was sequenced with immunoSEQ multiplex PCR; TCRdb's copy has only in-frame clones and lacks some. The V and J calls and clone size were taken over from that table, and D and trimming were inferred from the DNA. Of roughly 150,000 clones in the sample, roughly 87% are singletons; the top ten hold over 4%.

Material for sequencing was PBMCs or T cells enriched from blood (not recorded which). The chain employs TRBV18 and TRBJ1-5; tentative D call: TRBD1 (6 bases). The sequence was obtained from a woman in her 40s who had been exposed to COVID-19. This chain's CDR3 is CASSPDSNSNQPQHF. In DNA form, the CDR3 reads TGTGCCAGCTCACCGGACAGCAATAGCAATCAGCCCCAGCATTTT. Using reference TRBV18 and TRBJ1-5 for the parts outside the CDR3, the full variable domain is NAGVMQNPRHLVRRRGQEARLRCSPMKGHSHVYWYRQLPEEGLKFMVYLQKENIIDESGMPKERFSAEFPKEGPSILRIQQVVRGDSAAYFCASSPDSNSNQPQHFGDGTRLSIL.